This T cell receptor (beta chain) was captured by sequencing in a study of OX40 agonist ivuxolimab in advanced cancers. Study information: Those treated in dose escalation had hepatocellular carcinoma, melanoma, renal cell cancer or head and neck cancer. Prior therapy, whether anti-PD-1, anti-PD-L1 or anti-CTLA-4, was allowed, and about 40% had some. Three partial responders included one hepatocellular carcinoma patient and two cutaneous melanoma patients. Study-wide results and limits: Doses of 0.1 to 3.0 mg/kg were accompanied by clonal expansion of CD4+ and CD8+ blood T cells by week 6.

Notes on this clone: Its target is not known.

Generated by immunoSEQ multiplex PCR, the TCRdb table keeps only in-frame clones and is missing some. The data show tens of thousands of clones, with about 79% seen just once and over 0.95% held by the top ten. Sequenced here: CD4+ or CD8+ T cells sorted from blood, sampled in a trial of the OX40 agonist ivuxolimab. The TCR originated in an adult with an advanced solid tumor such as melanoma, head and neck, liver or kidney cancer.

Here the CDR3 DNA reads TGTGCCAGCAGCGTAGAGGCCGAGGATCAGCCCCAGCATTTT. Translating gives CASSVEAEDQPQHF. The chain is built from TRBV9 and TRBJ1-5; no reliable D call. The CDR3 runs to 14 residues. CDR1 SGDLS and CDR2 YYNGEE come from the germline V gene. V shed 0 bases and J shed 5 bases, with 9 bases lying between them.